The 29 T cell receptor beta chains below come from one sample, sequenced in a study of beta chain features in type 1 diabetes. TCRB transcripts that were expressed got sequenced, as all of the isolated RNA had been reverse transcribed. The table came from immunoSEQ multiplex PCR; TCRdb's copy has only in-frame clones and leaves some out. This table holds about 220,000 clones, roughly 10% found once. Specimen: central memory CD4+ T cells from blood. The receptors originated from a man in his late teens or twenties in good health.

V is TRBV25-1 and J is TRBJ1-1, with a tentative D call TRBD1 (5 bases). Germline V gives CDR1 MGHDK, CDR2 SYGVNS. The CDR3 loop spans 13 amino acids. Trimming cost V 6 bases and J 1 base, with 9 bases left between them. CDR3 coding DNA: TGTGCCAGCAGGACAAGGGGGAACACTGAAGCTTTCTTT. It yields the protein CASRTRGNTEAFF.

J is TRBJ2-5 and V is TRBV27, with D perhaps TRBD1 (5 bases). Germline V CDR1 and CDR2: MNHEY, SMNVEV (reference sequence). The CDR3 runs 12 residues. Trimming left V 5 bases short and J 7 bases short, with 11 bases between. CDR3 in amino acids: CASSRFQGTQYF. CDR3 DNA sequence: TGTGCCAGCAGTCGATTCCAGGGGACCCAGTACTTC.

The table lists this clone with many counts. The CDR3, as DNA: TGTGCCAGCAGTGACAGAGCCGGGACTGGGTATGGCTACACCTTC. As protein: CASSDRAGTGYGYTF. This chain connects TRBV27 to TRBJ1-2; D may be TRBD1 (5 bases). The V gene's germline CDR1 is MNHEY and CDR2 SMNVEV (reference sequence). The CDR3 loop spans 15 amino acids. The ends were cut back, 5 bases at V and 5 bases at J, with 18 bases in the middle.

This clone was seen only a few times. V and J are TRBV5-4 and TRBJ1-4, with D perhaps matching TRBD1 (6 bases). The CDR3 is made up of 16 amino acids. Trimming took 4 bases from V and 0 from J, leaving 13 bases between them. Germline V gene data show CDR1 as SGHNT and CDR2 as YYREEE (reference sequence). The CDR3 is CASSQDSFATNEKLFF. CDR3 sequence (DNA): TGTGCCAGCAGCCAGGACAGTTTTGCAACTAATGAAAAACTGTTTTTT.

This clone was picked up many times. V gene TRBV4-3 combines with J gene TRBJ2-1; D may match TRBD1 or TRBD2 (5 bases each). V was shortened by 1 base and J by 3 bases, with 10 bases between the two germline ends. Germline loops: CDR1 LGHNA, CDR2 YSLEER. The CDR3 is 15 residues long. CDR3 amino acids: CASSQARDLYNEQFF. CDR3 sequence (DNA): TGCGCCAGCAGCCAAGCGAGGGACCTCTACAATGAGCAGTTCTTC.

The sample holds a few counts of this clone. The chain joins TRBV7-9 to TRBJ1-2; D unclear. This CDR3 comprises 13 residues. Germline CDR1 and CDR2: SEHNR and FQNEAQ (reference sequence). Trimming stripped 0 bases from V and 2 bases from J, with 4 bases between. CDR3 coding DNA: TGTGCCAGCAGCTTAGCAACCAACTATGGCTACACCTTC. Its translation is CASSLATNYGYTF.

This clone was seen only a few times. The gene calls are TRBV27 and TRBJ2-5; D uncertain. V was shortened by 4 bases and J by 5 bases, with 14 bases between the two germline ends. There are 14 residues in the CDR3. Germline CDR1 is MNHEY and CDR2 is SMNVEV (reference sequence). The CDR3 is CASSYDMGIETQYF. The CDR3 DNA is TGTGCCAGCAGTTACGACATGGGGATTGAGACCCAGTACTTC.

The chain has TRBV27 and TRBJ2-3; D not resolved. Between the trimmed V and J ends, which lost 6 bases and 12 bases, there was a span of 19 bases. Germline CDR1 MNHEY, CDR2 SMNVEV (reference sequence). There are 13 residues in the CDR3. The CDR3 reads CASSLNTQVPQYF. The CDR3 bases are TGTGCCAGCAGCCTTAATACACAAGTCCCTCAGTATTTT.

This clone was seen only a few times. The genes are TRBV15 and TRBJ1-2; D is uncertain. Germline CDR1 and CDR2: LNHNV and YYDKDF (reference sequence). V was cut by 0 bases and J by 3 bases, with 5 bases left in between. The CDR3 runs 13 residues. For the CDR3, the DNA is TGTGCCACCAGCAGAGACCGACACTATGGCTACACCTTC. Its translation: CATSRDRHYGYTF.

This clone was counted a few times. V is TRBV11-3 and J is TRBJ2-7; D is ambiguous. The V end was cut by 1 base, the J end by 2 bases, with 9 bases between. The CDR3 extends over 14 amino acids. Germline CDR1 SGHNT, CDR2 YENEEA. The chain's CDR3 is CASSLAAATYEQYF. The CDR3 coding sequence is TGTGCCAGCAGCTTAGCTGCAGCGACCTACGAGCAGTACTTC. Looking up the rest from reference TRBV11-3 and TRBJ2-7 gives the full variable domain: EAGVVQSPRYKIIEKKQPVAFWCNPISGHNTLYWYLQNLGQGPELLIRYENEEAVDDSQLPKDRFSAERLKGVDSTLKIQPAELGDSAVYLCASSLAAATYEQYFGPGTRLTVT.

In DNA, the CDR3 is TGCAGCGTTGACAGGTCCACAGATACGCAGTATTTT. Translating it yields CSVDRSTDTQYF. The gene calls are TRBV29-1 and TRBJ2-3; D unresolved. There are 12 residues in the CDR3. V lost 3 bases to trimming and J lost 2 bases, with 6 bases between them. Germline assignment: CDR1 SQVTM and CDR2 ANQGSEA.

The genes are TRBV4-1 and TRBJ1-2; 9 nucleotides match TRBD1. Unmatched junction bases numbered 4, after V lost 4 bases and J lost 4 bases. This CDR3 comprises 14 residues. Germline V gives CDR1 MGHRA, CDR2 YSYEKL. CDR3 DNA sequence: TGCGCCAGCAGCCCGGACAGGGGACCCTATGGCTACACCTTC. It specifies CASSPDRGPYGYTF.

This chain links TRBV2 with TRBJ2-7; 10 bases agree with TRBD2. The junction had 7 bases not matched to a gene; V was cut back by 7 bases and J by 4 bases. The CDR3 length is 14 residues. The germline V gene has CDR1 SNHLY and CDR2 FYNNEI. CDR3 bases: TGTGCCAGCATCATCGAGCGGGAGGGATACGAGCAGTACTTC. It codes for CASIIEREGYEQYF.

This clone was observed many times. V usage is TRBV6-6 and J usage is TRBJ1-5; 9 bases map to TRBD1. V shed 5 bases and J 9 bases; nucleotides not matched to a gene: 8. Per germline, CDR1 MNHNY and CDR2 SVGAGI (reference sequence). The CDR3 runs to 14 residues. The CDR3 spells CASSHRDRVGPQHF. The CDR3 DNA sequence: TGTGCCAGCAGTCACCGGGACAGGGTGGGGCCCCAGCATTTT.

The chain recombines TRBV6-1 with TRBJ2-3, with D uncertain. This CDR3 has 13 residues. In germline, CDR1 is MNHNS, CDR2 SASEGT. Trimming left V 7 bases short and J 4 bases short, with 12 bases between. CDR3 amino acids: CASKTISADTQYF. The CDR3, as DNA: TGTGCCAGCAAAACAATCTCGGCAGATACGCAGTATTTT.

This chain links TRBV4-3 with TRBJ1-1; weak D call: TRBD1 (6 bases). Deletions cut 1 base from V and 4 bases from J, with 13 bases between. This CDR3 has 15 amino acids. The germline V gene encodes CDR1 LGHNA and CDR2 YSLEER. Here the CDR3 reads CASSQGIGGGTEAFF. CDR3 coding DNA: TGCGCCAGCAGCCAAGGGATCGGAGGGGGCACTGAAGCTTTCTTT.

The chain carries TRBV30 and TRBJ2-3; D uncertain. Germline CDR1 and CDR2: GTSNPN and SVGIG (reference sequence). V lost 0 bases and J 3 bases, leaving 10 bases between the germline ends. The CDR3 spans 14 residues. For the CDR3, the DNA is TGTGCCTGGAGTGTACGGCTAGGGACAGATACGCAGTATTTT. Translation: CAWSVRLGTDTQYF. The full variable domain, with the rest looked up from reference TRBV30 and TRBJ2-3, is SQTIHQWPATLVQPVGSPLSLECTVEGTSNPNLYWYRQAAGRGLQLLFYSVGIGQISSEVPQNLSASRPQDRQFILSSKKLLLSDSGFYLCAWSVRLGTDTQYFGPGTRLTVL.

The chain recombines TRBV4-2 with TRBJ2-3, with D unclear. From germline, CDR1 is LGHNA and CDR2 YNFKEQ. V gave up 0 bases and J gave up 4 bases, with 14 bases separating them. This CDR3 has 16 residues. The CDR3 loop is CASSQDNREFADTQYF. The CDR3 nucleotides are TGTGCCAGCAGCCAAGATAACCGCGAGTTCGCAGATACGCAGTATTTT.

The chain carries TRBV18 and TRBJ1-1; the D gene is possibly TRBD1 (6 bases). This CDR3 has 16 residues. The germline V and J ends were trimmed by 4 bases and 1 base, with 16 bases remaining between them. The germline V gene has CDR1 KGHSH and CDR2 LQKENI. CDR3 in DNA: TGTGCCAGCTCACGGGACATTGGAACGAGGAACACTGAAGCTTTCTTT. Its translation: CASSRDIGTRNTEAFF.

This clone was picked up many times. V usage is TRBV7-9 and J usage is TRBJ2-3; D gene uncertain. Trimming stripped 4 bases from V and 0 bases from J, with 11 bases between. CDR3 size: 15 residues. CDR1 is SEHNR, CDR2 FQNEAQ, per germline (reference sequence). CDR3 sequence (DNA): TGTGCCAGCAGCTCCCGGCGGCTGAGCACAGATACGCAGTATTTT. Its protein product is CASSSRRLSTDTQYF.

This CDR3 is CASSQDYRGPLEPQHF. The CDR3, as DNA: TGCGCCAGCAGCCAAGACTACAGGGGCCCCTTGGAGCCCCAGCATTTT. The chain uses TRBV4-1 and TRBJ1-5; 7 bases agree with TRBD1. Germline CDR1 and CDR2: MGHRA and YSYEKL. V lost 0 bases, J lost 8 bases, and 10 bases stayed unmatched. The CDR3 loop spans 16 amino acids.

This clone has a count of ten or more. This sequence joins TRBV5-1 and TRBJ1-1; no definite D call. Trimming cost V 0 bases and J 1 base, with 10 bases left between them. The CDR3 has 15 residues. In germline, CDR1 is SGHRS, CDR2 YFSETQ. CDR3 bases: TGCGCCAGCAGCTTGGAGAGCAATAAGAACACTGAAGCTTTCTTT. Translating it yields CASSLESNKNTEAFF.

The chain links TRBV7-6 to TRBJ2-7; tentatively, D is TRBD1 or TRBD2 (5 bases each). The V end was cut by 3 bases, the J end by 2 bases, with 14 bases between. This CDR3 contains 15 residues. Germline values: CDR1 SGHVS, CDR2 FNYEAQ. The DNA of the CDR3 is TGTGCCAGCAGCTTGTTTGGGACCCCGACCTACGAGCAGTACTTC. This translates into CASSLFGTPTYEQYF.

About this clone: A read error may account for a junction end that differs from germline. The V and J genes are TRBV7-7 and TRBJ2-2; D is possibly TRBD2 (6 bases). The CDR3 has 14 amino acids. CDR1 is SSHAT, CDR2 FNYEAQ, per germline (reference sequence). CDR3 DNA sequence: TGTGCTAGCAGCCCCCTTTCTAGCGCCGGGGAGCTGTTTTTT. Residues: CASSPLSSAGELFF.

The J gene is TRBJ2-7, the V gene TRBV2, with 7 bases matching TRBD2. The V gene's germline CDR1 is SNHLY and CDR2 FYNNEI. This CDR3 spans 15 amino acids. The trim removed 6 bases at V and 7 bases at J, leaving 15 bases unmatched. In DNA, the CDR3 is TGTGCCAGCAGGCCTACTAGCGAGGCATCGGGGGAGCAGTACTTC. Protein product: CASRPTSEASGEQYF.

The chain couples TRBV27 to TRBJ1-5; the match to TRBD1 covers 7 bases. The CDR3 contains 16 residues. The germline gives CDR1 MNHEY, CDR2 SMNVEV (reference sequence). J was trimmed by 6 bases and V by 5 bases; bases with no gene match: 13. Here the CDR3 reads CASSERQGGPLQPQHF. CDR3 in DNA: TGTGCCAGCAGTGAAAGACAGGGAGGACCGCTTCAGCCCCAGCATTTT.

V and J are TRBV4-3 and TRBJ2-1; TRBD2 might be the D (6 bases). CDR1 is LGHNA and CDR2 is YSLEER in the germline V gene. The V gene lost 1 base and the J gene lost 9 bases, with 16 bases spanning the gap. This CDR3 has 15 residues. CDR3 amino acids: CASSQAGRHPGEQFF. Here the CDR3 DNA reads TGCGCCAGCAGCCAAGCCGGGAGACACCCAGGTGAGCAGTTCTTC.

Only a few counts were recorded for this clone. The chain is built from TRBV7-9 and TRBJ2-1; D is unresolved. This CDR3 spans 14 amino acids. CDR1 and CDR2 from the germline V gene are SEHNR and FQNEAQ (reference sequence). The germline V and J ends were trimmed by 1 base and 0 bases, with 4 bases remaining between them. CDR3 DNA sequence: TGTGCCAGCAGCTTAGAGTTCTCCTACAATGAGCAGTTCTTC. Translated, it gives CASSLEFSYNEQFF.

This clone was counted at least ten times. V usage is TRBV10-3 and J usage is TRBJ1-4; D is perhaps TRBD1 (5 bases). Germline CDR1 is ENHRY and CDR2 is SYGVKD. This CDR3 contains 11 residues. CDR3 sequence (DNA): TGTGCTACTGGGACGAATGAAAAACTGTTTTTT. It yields the protein CATGTNEKLFF.